This T cell receptor beta chain was identified during a study of T cell responses to AZD1222 COVID-19 vaccine listed by TCRdb under 2021. Background for the entire study: AZD1222 recipients with second doses at about 4 weeks or about 12 weeks were pooled, because spike-specific TCR depth and breadth did not differ between schedules. TCR sequencing covered roughly 230 trial participants: about 210 given two doses of AZD1222 and approximately 26 given two doses of MenACWY control vaccine. Trial participants were enrolled into age subgroups of 18-55, 56-69 and 70-plus years, which contained about 150, 28 and 57 TCR-sequenced participants, respectively.

Including the terminal cysteine and phenylalanine, the CDR3 comprises 16 residues. Only the CDR3 portion is preserved as DNA: 48 bases, with reading frame beginning at the first base. CDR1 is given as SGHDN and CDR2 as FVKESK, both from the germline V gene. Cut back by 5 bases and 1 base, the V and J ends lie 14 bases apart. Study-wide conclusions, independent of this receptor: In the small 56-69-year group, the increase in depth fell short of significance, most likely because of low power. A significant rise in spike-specific TCR breadth and depth was observed after two AZD1222 doses relative to day 0 and relative to MenACWY recipients. Reportedly, almost half of the unique spike-specific TCRs recognized epitopes lying outside the regions that are mutated in the B.1.351 and B.1.1.7 variants. CD4 TCRs associated with the vaccine covered the entire spike protein, and the dominant responses were in regions 160-218 and 743-854. Because no day 14 peak-response samples were available, the repertoires could be characterized only after the peak T cell response. Participants were mostly white British, with more females than males. The authors suggested clonal diversity may have been underestimated. Conclusions about previously exposed vaccinees are limited, since just six or seven AZD1222 recipients were seropositive for SARS-CoV-2 at baseline.

The CDR3 regions of human TCRbeta chains were analyzed by immunosequencing. The paper's data handling went like this. TCRs in the repertoires were compared against a reference library of SARS-CoV-2-specific TCRs that had been generated with the MIRA antigen-specificity platform. Breadth was defined as the fraction of unique TCRs that were SARS-CoV-2-associated, and depth was defined as the fraction of total T cells that were SARS-CoV-2-associated. Using the MIRA data, every spike-specific TCR was mapped to the spike region that the TCR reacted to and assigned to either a CD4 or a CD8 class. Log10-transformed breadth and depth values were compared by one-way ANOVA with Sidak's multiple comparisons tests. Entries here come from immuneACCESS through TCRdb and include only in-frame sequences with V and J called. Some clones fail to appear in such tables; in the studies checked, an unresolved V gene covers under half of the shortfall, and the cause of the remainder is unknown. Clonal size and the V and J genes are those of that table, whereas D and trimming came from the DNA. The sample includes approximately 180,000 clones, with just over 85% observed a single time. Of the sample, about 7.2% is held by the ten largest clones.

For this clone: No cognate antigen has been identified for it. Qualities for individual bases were not recorded, and no much larger clone is one base off.

The time point label on this specimen signifies: baseline before first vaccination. The vaccinee samples were drawn from two UK trials, COV001 and COV002, one of which was a single-blind randomized controlled phase 2/3 trial testing AZD1222 (ChAdOx1 nCoV-19) in healthy adults. For TCRbeta chain sequencing, PBMC samples were collected from trial participants at day 0 and at day 28 after the second dose. The source material was peripheral blood, sampled on day 0 of AZD1222 vaccination. The receptor comes from an adult in good health. The sequence is built from TRBV14 and TRBJ2-2, with the D segment identity uncertain. The nucleotide sequence is given as TGTGCCAGCAGCGCCCGGGCCGAACGGAACACCGGGGAGCTGTTTTTT. The encoded protein is CASSARAERNTGELFF.